These 5 T cell receptor beta chains originate from one sample sequenced in a study of shared clonotypes between healthy human individuals. TCRdb's copy holds only in-frame clones and misses some; the assay was immunoSEQ multiplex PCR. The sample contains about 1.1 million clones, approximately 80% of which appear only once. The material sequenced was memory CD4+ T cells from PBMCs. Subset in this sample: CD45RA-negative fraction. The receptor source for this set is a man between 18 and 29 years old in good health. Some clones in this sample may be carry-over from other donors' samples.

This chain links TRBV4-3 with TRBJ1-1; 7 nucleotides line up with TRBD1. Trimming took 5 bases from V and 1 from J; bases not matched to a gene: 13. CDR1 is LGHNA, CDR2 YSLEER, per germline. The CDR3 has 17 amino acids. As DNA, the CDR3 is TGCGCCAGCAGCGCACAGACAGGGCCCTACTCGAACACTGAAGCTTTCTTT. Its translation is CASSAQTGPYSNTEAFF.

The chain carries TRBV5-1 and TRBJ1-2, with D possibly being TRBD1 (5 bases). Germline V gene data show CDR1 as SGHRS and CDR2 as YFSETQ. The CDR3 spans 15 residues. Trimming took 0 bases from V and 4 from J, leaving 13 bases between them. The CDR3 sequence: CASSLAAGEFYGYTF. In nucleotides, the CDR3 is TGCGCCAGCAGCTTGGCGGCGGGGGAGTTCTATGGCTACACCTTC.

In DNA form, the CDR3 reads TGTGCCAGCAGCCCCCCAGGGGACCGCACAGATACGCAGTATTTT. It is translated as CASSPPGDRTDTQYF. The gene calls are TRBV28 and TRBJ2-3, with D possibly TRBD1 on 6 matching bases. Trimming pared 6 bases from V and 1 base from J, leaving 14 bases between. Per the germline V gene, CDR1 is MDHEN and CDR2 is SYDVKM. This CDR3 has 15 residues.

This clone was recorded a few times. The chain couples TRBV27 to TRBJ2-6; D not resolved. Per the germline V gene, CDR1 is MNHEY and CDR2 is SMNVEV (reference sequence). Trimming cost V 2 bases and J 0 bases, with 8 bases left between them. CDR3 length equals 16 residues. The CDR3 protein is CASSLGRLSGANVLTF. The CDR3, as DNA: TGTGCCAGCAGTTTAGGGCGTCTCTCTGGGGCCAACGTCCTGACTTTC.

V is TRBV2 and J is TRBJ2-1; 9 nucleotides agree with TRBD2. The V gene end was trimmed by 0 bases and the J gene end by 7 bases; junction bases not matched to a gene: 4. The germline V gene encodes CDR1 SNHLY and CDR2 FYNNEI. The CDR3 runs to 15 residues. This CDR3 is CASSEAGLALNEQFF. The CDR3 nucleotides read TGTGCCAGCAGTGAAGCGGGACTAGCTTTAAATGAGCAGTTCTTC.